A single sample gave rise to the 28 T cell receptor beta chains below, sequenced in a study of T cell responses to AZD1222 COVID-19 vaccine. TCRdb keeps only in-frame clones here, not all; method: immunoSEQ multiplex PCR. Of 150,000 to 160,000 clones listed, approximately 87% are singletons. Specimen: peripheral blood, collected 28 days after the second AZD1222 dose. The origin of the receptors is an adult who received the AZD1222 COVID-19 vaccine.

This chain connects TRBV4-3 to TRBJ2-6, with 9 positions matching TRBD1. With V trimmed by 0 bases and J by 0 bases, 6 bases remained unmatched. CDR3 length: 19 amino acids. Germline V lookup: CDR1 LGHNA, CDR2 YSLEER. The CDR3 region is CASSQEGTGIISGANVLTF. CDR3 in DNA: TGCGCCAGCAGCCAAGAAGGGACAGGGATAATCTCTGGGGCCAACGTCCTGACTTTC.

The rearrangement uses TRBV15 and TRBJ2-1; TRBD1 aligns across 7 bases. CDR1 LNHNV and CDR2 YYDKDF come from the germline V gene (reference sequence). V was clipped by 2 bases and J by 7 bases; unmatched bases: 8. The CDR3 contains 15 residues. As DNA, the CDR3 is TGTGCCACCAGCAGATATAATCGGGGACAGAATGAGCAGTTCTTC. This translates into CATSRYNRGQNEQFF.

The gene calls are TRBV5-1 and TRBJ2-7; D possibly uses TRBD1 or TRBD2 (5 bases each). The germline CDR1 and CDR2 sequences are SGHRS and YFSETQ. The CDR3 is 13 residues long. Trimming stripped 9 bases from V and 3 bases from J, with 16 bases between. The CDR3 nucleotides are TGCGCCACCAGAGTGGGTGGGGGCTACGAGCAGTACTTC. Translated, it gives CATRVGGGYEQYF.

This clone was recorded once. CDR3 bases: TGTGCCAGCCTAATCAAGACGGCAGGAACGCGCTCTGGGGCCAACGTCCTGACTTTC. This gives the protein CASLIKTAGTRSGANVLTF. V and J are TRBV2 and TRBJ2-6; D is uncertain. Germline V lookup: CDR1 SNHLY, CDR2 FYNNEI. Trimming removed 8 bases at V and 0 bases at J, with 23 bases between. The CDR3 runs 19 residues. The complete variable domain, with remaining parts taken from reference TRBV2 and TRBJ2-6, reads EPEVTQTPSHQVTQMGQEVILRCVPISNHLYFYWYRQILGQKVEFLVSFYNNEISEKSEIFDDQFSVERPDGSNFTLKIRSTKLEDSAMYFCASLIKTAGTRSGANVLTFGAGSRLTVL.

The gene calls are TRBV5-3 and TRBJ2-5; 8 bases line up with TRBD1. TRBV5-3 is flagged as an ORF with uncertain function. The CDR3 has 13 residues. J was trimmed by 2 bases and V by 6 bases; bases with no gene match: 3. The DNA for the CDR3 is TGTGCCAGAAACAGGGGGGTGCAAGAGACCCAGTACTTC. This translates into CARNRGVQETQYF.

CDR3: CASSFLGGTEAFF. CDR3 coding DNA: TGTGCCAGCAGTTTCCTGGGGGGCACTGAAGCTTTCTTT. The chain employs TRBV28 and TRBJ1-1; D might be TRBD1 (5 bases). The CDR3 spans 13 residues. V gave up 3 bases and J gave up 4 bases, with 9 bases separating them. The V gene's germline CDR1 is MDHEN and CDR2 SYDVKM.

In DNA form, the CDR3 reads TGTGCCAGCAGCCCGACCTATGACGGACGGAACACTGAAGCTTTCTTT. It is translated as CASSPTYDGRNTEAFF. The chain employs TRBV7-2 and TRBJ1-1; D remains unclear. V lost 5 bases to trimming and J lost 1 base, with 17 bases between them. The CDR3 spans 16 residues. Germline V gene sequence: CDR1 SGHTA, CDR2 FQGNSA.

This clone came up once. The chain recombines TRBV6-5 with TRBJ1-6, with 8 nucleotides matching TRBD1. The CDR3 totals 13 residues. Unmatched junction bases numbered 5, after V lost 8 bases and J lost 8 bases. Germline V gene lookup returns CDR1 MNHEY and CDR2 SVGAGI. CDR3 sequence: CASRDRWDSPLHF. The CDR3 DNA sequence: TGTGCCAGCCGGGACAGGTGGGATTCACCCCTCCACTTT.

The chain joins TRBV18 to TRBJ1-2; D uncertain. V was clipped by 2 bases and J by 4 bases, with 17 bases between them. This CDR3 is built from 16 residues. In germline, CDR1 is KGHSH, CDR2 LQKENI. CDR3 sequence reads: CASSPTREDRAYGYTF. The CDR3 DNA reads TGTGCCAGCTCACCAACACGCGAGGATAGGGCCTATGGCTACACCTTC.

The CDR3: CAWSGDRTQGYTF. In DNA form, the CDR3 reads TGTGCCTGGAGTGGAGACAGGACTCAGGGCTACACCTTC. The chain recombines TRBV30 with TRBJ1-2, with a possible D match to TRBD1 (6 bases). The CDR3 runs 13 residues. The germline gives CDR1 GTSNPN, CDR2 SVGIG (reference sequence). The V end was cut by 1 base, the J end by 8 bases, with 14 bases between. The complete variable domain, with remaining parts taken from reference TRBV30 and TRBJ1-2, reads SQTIHQWPATLVQPVGSPLSLECTVEGTSNPNLYWYRQAAGRGLQLLFYSVGIGQISSEVPQNLSASRPQDRQFILSSKKLLLSDSGFYLCAWSGDRTQGYTFGSGTRLTVV.

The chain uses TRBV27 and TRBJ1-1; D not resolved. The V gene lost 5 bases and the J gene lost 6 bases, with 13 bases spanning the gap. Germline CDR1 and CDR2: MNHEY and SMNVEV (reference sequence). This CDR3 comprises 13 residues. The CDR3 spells CASSTGPYAEAFF. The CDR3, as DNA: TGTGCCAGCAGTACTGGGCCCTACGCTGAAGCTTTCTTT.

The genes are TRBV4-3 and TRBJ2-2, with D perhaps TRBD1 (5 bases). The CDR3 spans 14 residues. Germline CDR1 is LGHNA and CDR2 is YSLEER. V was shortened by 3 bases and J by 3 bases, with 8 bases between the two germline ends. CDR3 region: CASSHTTDTGELFF. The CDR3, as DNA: TGCGCCAGCAGCCACACGACAGACACCGGGGAGCTGTTTTTT.

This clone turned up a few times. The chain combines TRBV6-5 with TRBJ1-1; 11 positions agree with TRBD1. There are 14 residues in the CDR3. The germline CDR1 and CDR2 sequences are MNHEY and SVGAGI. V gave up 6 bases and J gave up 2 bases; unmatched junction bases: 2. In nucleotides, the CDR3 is TGTGCCAGCAGGGGGACAGGGGGTAACACTGAAGCTTTCTTT. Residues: CASRGTGGNTEAFF.

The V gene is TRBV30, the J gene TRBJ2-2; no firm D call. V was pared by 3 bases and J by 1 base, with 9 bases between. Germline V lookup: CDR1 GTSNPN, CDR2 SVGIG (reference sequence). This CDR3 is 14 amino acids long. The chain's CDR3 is CAWSVGQNTGELFF. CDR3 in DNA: TGTGCCTGGAGCGTAGGGCAGAACACCGGGGAGCTGTTTTTT.

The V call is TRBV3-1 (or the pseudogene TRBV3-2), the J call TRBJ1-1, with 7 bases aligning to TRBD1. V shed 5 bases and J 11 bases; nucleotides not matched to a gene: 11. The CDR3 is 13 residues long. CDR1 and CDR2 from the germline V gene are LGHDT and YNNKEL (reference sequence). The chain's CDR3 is CASSETGNSWAFF. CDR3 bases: TGTGCCAGCAGCGAGACAGGGAATAGCTGGGCTTTCTTT.

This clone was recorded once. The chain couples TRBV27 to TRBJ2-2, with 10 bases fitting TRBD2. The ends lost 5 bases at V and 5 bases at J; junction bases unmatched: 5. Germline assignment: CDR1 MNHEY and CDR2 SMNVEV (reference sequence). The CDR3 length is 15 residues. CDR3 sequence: CASSRLAGRTGELFF. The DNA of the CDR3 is TGTGCCAGCAGTAGACTAGCGGGTAGGACCGGGGAGCTGTTTTTT.

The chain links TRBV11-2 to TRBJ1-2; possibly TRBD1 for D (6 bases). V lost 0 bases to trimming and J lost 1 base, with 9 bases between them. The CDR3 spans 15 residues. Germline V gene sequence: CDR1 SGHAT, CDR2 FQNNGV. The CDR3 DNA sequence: TGTGCCAGCAGCTTAGAGGGCAGGGGTAACTATGGCTACACCTTC. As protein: CASSLEGRGNYGYTF.

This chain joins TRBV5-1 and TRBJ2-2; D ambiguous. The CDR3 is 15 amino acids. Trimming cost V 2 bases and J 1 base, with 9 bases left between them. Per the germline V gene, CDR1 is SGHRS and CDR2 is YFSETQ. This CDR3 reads CASSFVQQNTGELFF. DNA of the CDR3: TGCGCCAGCAGCTTCGTACAGCAGAACACCGGGGAGCTGTTTTTT.

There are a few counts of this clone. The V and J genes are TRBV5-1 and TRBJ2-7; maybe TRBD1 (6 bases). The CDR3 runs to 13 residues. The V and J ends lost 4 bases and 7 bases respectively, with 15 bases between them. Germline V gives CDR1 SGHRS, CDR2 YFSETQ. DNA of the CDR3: TGCGCCAGCAGCCCGGCAGGGGCGCGGGAGCAGTACTTC. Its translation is CASSPAGAREQYF.

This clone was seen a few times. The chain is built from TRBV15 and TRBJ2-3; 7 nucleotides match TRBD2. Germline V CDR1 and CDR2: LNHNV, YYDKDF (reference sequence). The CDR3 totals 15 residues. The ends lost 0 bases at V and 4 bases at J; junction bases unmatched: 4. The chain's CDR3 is CATSREGRESDTQYF. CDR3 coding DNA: TGTGCCACCAGCAGAGAGGGGCGGGAGTCAGATACGCAGTATTTT. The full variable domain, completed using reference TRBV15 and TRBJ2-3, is DAMVIQNPRYQVTQFGKPVTLSCSQTLNHNVMYWYQQKSSQAPKLLFHYYDKDFNNEADTPDNFQSRRPNTSFCFLDIRSPGLGDTAMYLCATSREGRESDTQYFGPGTRLTVL.

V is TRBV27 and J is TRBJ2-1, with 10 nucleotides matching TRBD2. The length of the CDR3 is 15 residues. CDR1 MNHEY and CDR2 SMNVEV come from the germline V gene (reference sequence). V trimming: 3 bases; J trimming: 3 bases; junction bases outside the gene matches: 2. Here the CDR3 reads CASSLGTSVYNEQFF. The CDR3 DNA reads TGTGCCAGCAGTTTGGGGACTAGCGTCTACAATGAGCAGTTCTTC.

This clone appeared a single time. Here the CDR3 DNA reads TGTGCCACCAGCAGAGGACAGATCTATGGCTACACCTTC. Translated: CATSRGQIYGYTF. This chain connects TRBV15 to TRBJ1-2; possible D gene TRBD1, 5 bases. This CDR3 is 13 amino acids long. V gave up 1 base and J gave up 4 bases, with 7 bases separating them. Per germline, CDR1 LNHNV and CDR2 YYDKDF (reference sequence).

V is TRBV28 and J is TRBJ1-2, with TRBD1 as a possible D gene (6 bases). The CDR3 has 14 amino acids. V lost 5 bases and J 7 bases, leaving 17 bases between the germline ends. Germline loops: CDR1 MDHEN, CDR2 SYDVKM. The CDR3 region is CASSGPTGLVGYTF. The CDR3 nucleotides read TGTGCCAGCAGTGGTCCGACAGGACTGGTTGGCTACACCTTC.

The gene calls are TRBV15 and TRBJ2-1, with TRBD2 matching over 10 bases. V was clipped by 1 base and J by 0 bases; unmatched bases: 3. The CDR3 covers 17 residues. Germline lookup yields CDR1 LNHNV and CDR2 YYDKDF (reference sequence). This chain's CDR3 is CATSRVASGSSYNEQFF. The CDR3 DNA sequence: TGTGCCACCAGCAGAGTGGCTAGCGGGAGCTCCTACAATGAGCAGTTCTTC.

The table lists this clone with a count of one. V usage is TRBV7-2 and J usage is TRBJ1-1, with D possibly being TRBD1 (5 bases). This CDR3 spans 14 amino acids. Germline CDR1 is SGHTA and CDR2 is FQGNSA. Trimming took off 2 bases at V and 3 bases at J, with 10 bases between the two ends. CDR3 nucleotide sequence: TGTGCCAGCAGCTTACGGTGGGGCGACACTGAAGCTTTCTTT. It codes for CASSLRWGDTEAFF.

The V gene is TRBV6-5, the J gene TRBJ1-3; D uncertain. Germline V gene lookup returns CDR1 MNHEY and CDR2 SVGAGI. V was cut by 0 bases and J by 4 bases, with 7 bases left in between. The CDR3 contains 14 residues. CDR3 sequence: CASSYSGFGNTIYF. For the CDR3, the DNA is TGTGCCAGCAGTTACTCGGGGTTCGGAAACACCATATATTTT.

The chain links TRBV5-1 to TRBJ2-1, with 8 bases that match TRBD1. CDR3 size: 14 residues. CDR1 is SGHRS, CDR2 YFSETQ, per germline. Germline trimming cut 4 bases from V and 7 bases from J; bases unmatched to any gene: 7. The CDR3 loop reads CASSGGTGRNEQFF. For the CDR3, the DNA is TGCGCCAGCAGCGGCGGGACAGGCCGAAATGAGCAGTTCTTC.

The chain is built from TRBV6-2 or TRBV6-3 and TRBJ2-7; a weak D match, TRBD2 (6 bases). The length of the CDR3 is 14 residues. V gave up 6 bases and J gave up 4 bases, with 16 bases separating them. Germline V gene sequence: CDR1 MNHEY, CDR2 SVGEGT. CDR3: CASSRGGEAYEQYF. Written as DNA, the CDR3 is TGTGCCAGCAGCCGCGGCGGGGAGGCGTACGAGCAGTACTTC.